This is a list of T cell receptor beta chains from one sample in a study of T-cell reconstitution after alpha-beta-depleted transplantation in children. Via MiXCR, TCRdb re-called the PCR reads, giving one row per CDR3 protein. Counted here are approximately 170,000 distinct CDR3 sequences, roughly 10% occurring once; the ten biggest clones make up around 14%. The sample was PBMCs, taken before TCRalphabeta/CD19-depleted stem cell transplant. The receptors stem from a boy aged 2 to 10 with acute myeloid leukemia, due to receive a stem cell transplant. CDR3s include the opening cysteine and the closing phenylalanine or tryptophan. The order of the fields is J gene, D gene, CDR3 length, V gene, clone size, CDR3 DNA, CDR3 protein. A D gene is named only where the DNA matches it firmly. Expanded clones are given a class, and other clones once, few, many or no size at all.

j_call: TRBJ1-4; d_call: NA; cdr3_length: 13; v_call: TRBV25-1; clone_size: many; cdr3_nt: TGTGCCAGCAGTCGGGGGCGGGAGGAAAAACTGTTTTTT; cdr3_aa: CASSRGREEKLFF
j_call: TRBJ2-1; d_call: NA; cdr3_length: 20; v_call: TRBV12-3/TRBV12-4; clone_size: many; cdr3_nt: TGTGCCAGCATCCAACTTTGGGACAGCGGGGGCCCGAGCTCCTACAATGAGCAGTTCTTC; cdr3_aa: CASIQLWDSGGPSSYNEQFF
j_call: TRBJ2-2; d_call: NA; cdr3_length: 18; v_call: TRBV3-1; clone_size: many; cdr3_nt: TGTGCCAGCAGCCAGAGGGCCCGGACAGGGAGGGACACCGGGGAGCTGTTTTTT; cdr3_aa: CASSQRARTGRDTGELFF
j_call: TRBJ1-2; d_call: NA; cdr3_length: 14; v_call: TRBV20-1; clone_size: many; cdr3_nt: TGCAGTGCCCGGGGGGGACAAGCCAATTATGGCTACACCTTC; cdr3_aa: CSARGGQANYGYTF
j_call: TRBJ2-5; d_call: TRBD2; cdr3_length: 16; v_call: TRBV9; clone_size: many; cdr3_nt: TGTGCCAGCAGCGCCGGGACTAGCGGGTTCCAAGAGACCCAGTACTTC; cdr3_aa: CASSAGTSGFQETQYF
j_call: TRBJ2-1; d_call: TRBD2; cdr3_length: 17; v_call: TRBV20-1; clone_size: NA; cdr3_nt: TGCTGTGCAGGGTGCCGGGATGCGGGGGGTCCCTACAATGAGCAGTTCTTC; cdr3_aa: CCAGCRDAGGPYNEQFF
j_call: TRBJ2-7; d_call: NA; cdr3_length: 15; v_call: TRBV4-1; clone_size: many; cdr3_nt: TGCGCCAGCAGCCAATTTGAAGGGTCTTCCTACGAGCAGTACTTC; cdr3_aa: CASSQFEGSSYEQYF
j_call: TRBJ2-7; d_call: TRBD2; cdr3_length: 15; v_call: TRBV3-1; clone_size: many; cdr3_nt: TGTGCCAGCAGCCAGGGGACTAGCGGATCCTACGAGCAGTACTTC; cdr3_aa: CASSQGTSGSYEQYF
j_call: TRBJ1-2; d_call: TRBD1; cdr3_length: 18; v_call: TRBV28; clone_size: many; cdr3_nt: TGTGCCAGCAGTTTAAATATTGGCAGGGGGGGAGGTAACTATGGCTACACCTTC; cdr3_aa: CASSLNIGRGGGNYGYTF
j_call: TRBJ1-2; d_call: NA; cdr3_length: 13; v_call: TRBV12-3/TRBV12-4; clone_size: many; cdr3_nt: TGTGCCAGCAGTTTCGGGGGTGGCTATGGCTACACCTTC; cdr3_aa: CASSFGGGYGYTF
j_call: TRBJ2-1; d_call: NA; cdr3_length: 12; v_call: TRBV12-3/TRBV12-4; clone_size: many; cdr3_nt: TGTGCCAGCAGCCCGGCCGGACGGAGCCCGTTCTTC; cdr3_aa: CASSPAGRSPFF
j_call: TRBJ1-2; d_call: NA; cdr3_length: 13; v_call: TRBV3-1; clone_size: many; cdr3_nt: TGTGCCAGCAGCCAGCGGGACGACTATGGCTACACCTTC; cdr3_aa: CASSQRDDYGYTF
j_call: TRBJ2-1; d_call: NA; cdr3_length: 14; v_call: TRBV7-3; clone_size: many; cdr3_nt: TGTGCCAGCAGCTTAGCGGGGATATACAATGAGCAGTTCTTC; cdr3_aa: CASSLAGIYNEQFF
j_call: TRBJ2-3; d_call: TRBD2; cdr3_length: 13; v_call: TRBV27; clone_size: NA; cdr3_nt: TGTGCCAGCACCAGCGGGGGCGGAGATACGCAGTATTTT; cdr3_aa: CASTSGGGDTQYF
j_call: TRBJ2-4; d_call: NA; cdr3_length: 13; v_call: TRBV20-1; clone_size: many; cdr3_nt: TGCAGTGCTAGGTTTAGCCCGAAAAACATTCAGTACTTC; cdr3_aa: CSARFSPKNIQYF
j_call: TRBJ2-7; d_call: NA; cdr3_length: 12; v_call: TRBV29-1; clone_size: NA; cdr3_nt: TGCAGCGTTGGAGTTCCCGCCTACGAGCAGTACTTC; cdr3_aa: CSVGVPAYEQYF
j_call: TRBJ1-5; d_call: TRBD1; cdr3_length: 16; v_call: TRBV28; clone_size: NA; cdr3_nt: TGTGCCAGCAGCCTATTACGGGACAGTCACAATCAGCCCCAGCATTTT; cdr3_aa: CASSLLRDSHNQPQHF
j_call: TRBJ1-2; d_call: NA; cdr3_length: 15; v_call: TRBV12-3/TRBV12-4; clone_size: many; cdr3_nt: TGTGCCAGCAGTTCCTCGAGGACAGCCAACTATGGCTACACCTTC; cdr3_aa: CASSSSRTANYGYTF
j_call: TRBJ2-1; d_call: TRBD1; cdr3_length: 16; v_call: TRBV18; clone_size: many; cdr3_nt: TGTGCCAGCTCACTGACCGGGACAGGGTGGATGAATGAGCAGTTCTTC; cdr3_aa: CASSLTGTGWMNEQFF
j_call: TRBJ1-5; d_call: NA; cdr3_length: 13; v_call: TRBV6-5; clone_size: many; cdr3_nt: TGTGCCAGCAGTTACCATGCCCAAGGGGTTCGGCATTTT; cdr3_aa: CASSYHAQGVRHF
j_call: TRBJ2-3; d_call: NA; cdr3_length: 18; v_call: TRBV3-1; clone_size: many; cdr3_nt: TGTGCCAGCAGCCACTACGTTGAGACGGGGAAAAGGGCAGATACGCAGTATTTT; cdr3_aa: CASSHYVETGKRADTQYF
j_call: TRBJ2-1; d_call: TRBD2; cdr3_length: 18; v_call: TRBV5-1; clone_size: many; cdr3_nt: TGCGCCAGCAGCTTGGAGTACAGGACTAGCGGGGGGGGCAATGAGCAGTTCTTC; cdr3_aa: CASSLEYRTSGGGNEQFF
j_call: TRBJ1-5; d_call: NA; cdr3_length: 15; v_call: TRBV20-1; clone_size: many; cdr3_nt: TGCAGTGCTAGAGCCCCACAGGGAAGCAATCAGCCCCAGCATTTT; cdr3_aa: CSARAPQGSNQPQHF
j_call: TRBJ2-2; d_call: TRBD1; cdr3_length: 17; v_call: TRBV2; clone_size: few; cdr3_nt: TGTGCCAGCAGTGAAGATATCCGGGACAGGGACACCGGGGAGCTGTTTTTT; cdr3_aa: CASSEDIRDRDTGELFF
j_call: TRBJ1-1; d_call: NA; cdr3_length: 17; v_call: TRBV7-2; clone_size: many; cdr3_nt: TGTGCCAGCAGCTTAGCACTCGTTGGACATGGGAACACTGAAGCTTTCTTT; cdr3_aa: CASSLALVGHGNTEAFF
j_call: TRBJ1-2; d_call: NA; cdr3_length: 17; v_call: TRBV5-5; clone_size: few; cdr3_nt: TGTGCCAGCACTTCCTCCAAGGGGCTTCGGACGGGGGATGGCTACACCTTC; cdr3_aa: CASTSSKGLRTGDGYTF
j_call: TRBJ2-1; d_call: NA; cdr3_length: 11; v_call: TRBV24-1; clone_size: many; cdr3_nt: TGTGCCACCAGTGATCAGGGTGAGCAGTTCTTC; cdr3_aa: CATSDQGEQFF
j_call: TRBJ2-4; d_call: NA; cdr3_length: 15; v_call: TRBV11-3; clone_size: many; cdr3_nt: TGTGCCAGCAGCCCAGGGGGGGTTGCCAAAAACATTCAGTACTTC; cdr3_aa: CASSPGGVAKNIQYF
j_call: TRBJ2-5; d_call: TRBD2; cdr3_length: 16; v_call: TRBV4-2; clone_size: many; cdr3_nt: TGTGCCAGCAGCTCCGGGACTAGCGGGAGGGTGGAGACCCAGTACTTC; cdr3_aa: CASSSGTSGRVETQYF
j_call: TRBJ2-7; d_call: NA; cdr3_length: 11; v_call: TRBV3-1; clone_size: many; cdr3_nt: TGTGCCAGCAGCCAAGATGACGAGCAGTACTTC; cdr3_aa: CASSQDDEQYF
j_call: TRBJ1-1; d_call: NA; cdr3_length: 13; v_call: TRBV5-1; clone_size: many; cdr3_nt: TGCGCCAGCAGCTCCCCGGGACGCCCGGTAGCTTTCTTT; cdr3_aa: CASSSPGRPVAFF
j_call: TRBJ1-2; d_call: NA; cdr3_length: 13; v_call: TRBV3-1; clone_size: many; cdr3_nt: TGTGCCAGCAGCCCCGGGACGTCTAGGGGCTACACCTTC; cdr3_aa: CASSPGTSRGYTF
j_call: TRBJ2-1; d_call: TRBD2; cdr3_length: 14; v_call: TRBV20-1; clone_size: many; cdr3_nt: TGCAGTGTCAGCACCGGGACTAGCGGGAATGAGCAGTTCTTC; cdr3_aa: CSVSTGTSGNEQFF
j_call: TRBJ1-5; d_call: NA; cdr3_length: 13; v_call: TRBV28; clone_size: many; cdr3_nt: TGTGCCAGCAGAAGATATAACAATCAGCCCCAGCATTTT; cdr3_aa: CASRRYNNQPQHF
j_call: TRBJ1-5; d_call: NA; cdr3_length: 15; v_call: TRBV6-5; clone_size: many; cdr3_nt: TGTGCCAGCACCGACTCGAACAGATACCAATTGGCCCAGCATTTT; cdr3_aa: CASTDSNRYQLAQHF
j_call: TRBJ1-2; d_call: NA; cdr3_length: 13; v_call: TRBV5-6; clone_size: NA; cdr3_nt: TGTGCCAGCAGCCCCGGGGTCCTCCGAGGCTACACCTTC; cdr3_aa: CASSPGVLRGYTF
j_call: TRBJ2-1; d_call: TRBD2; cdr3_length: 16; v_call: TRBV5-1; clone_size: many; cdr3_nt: TGCGCCAGCAGCTTGTGGACTAGCGGGAGGGCCAATGAGCAGTTCTTC; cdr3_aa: CASSLWTSGRANEQFF
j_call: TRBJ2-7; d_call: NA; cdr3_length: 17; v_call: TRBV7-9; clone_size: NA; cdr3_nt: TGTGCCAGCAGCCCCCATAAGGTCGGCAGGGGATCCTACGAGCAGTACTTC; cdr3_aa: CASSPHKVGRGSYEQYF
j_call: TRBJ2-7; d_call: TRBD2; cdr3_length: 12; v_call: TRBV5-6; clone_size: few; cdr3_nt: TGTGCCAGCAGCCTGCCGGGACTAGCGGTGATCTTC; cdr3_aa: CASSLPGLAVIF
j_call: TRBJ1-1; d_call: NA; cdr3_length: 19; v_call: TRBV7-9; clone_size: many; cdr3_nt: TGTGCCAGCAGCCCCCGTATTGGTATCGGCAGGGGATTGAACACTGAAGCTTTCTTT; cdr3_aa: CASSPRIGIGRGLNTEAFF
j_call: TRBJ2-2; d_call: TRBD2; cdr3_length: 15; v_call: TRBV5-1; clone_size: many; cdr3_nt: TGCGCCAGCCGAATTAGCCTAGCGGGGACCGGGGAGCTGTTTTTT; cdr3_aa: CASRISLAGTGELFF
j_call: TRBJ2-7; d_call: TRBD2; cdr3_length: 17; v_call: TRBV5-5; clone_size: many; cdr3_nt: TGTGCCAGCAGCTTCAGAGGACTAGCGGGAGGTAACCACGAGCAGTACTTC; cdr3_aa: CASSFRGLAGGNHEQYF
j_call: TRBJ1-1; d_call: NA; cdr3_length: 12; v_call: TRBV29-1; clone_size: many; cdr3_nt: TGCAGCGTTGCTCCTGGGGACACTGAAGCTTTCTTT; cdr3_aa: CSVAPGDTEAFF
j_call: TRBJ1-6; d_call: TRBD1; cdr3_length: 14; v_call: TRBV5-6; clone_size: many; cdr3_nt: TGTGCCAGCAGCTCCAGGGGGCGGAATTCACCCCTCCACTTT; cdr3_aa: CASSSRGRNSPLHF